The 14 T cell receptor beta chains reported below all come from one sample, sequenced in a study of cytomegalovirus exposure and HLA in healthy donors. PCR used 60 Vbeta primers and 13 Jbeta primers. Only in-frame clones appear in the TCRdb table, and some are missing; sequencing was by immunoSEQ multiplex PCR. The sample contains about 260,000 clones, roughly two thirds of which appear only once. What was sequenced was PBMCs. Receptors were obtained from a female donor in good health and CMV-seronegative.

This chain links TRBV5-4 with TRBJ2-7, with TRBD2 matching over 9 bases. Germline CDR1 SGHNT, CDR2 YYREEE (reference sequence). V lost 3 bases and J lost 3; bases outside the gene matches: 7. CDR3 length: 15 amino acids. The CDR3 DNA is TGTGCCAGCAGCTCCCGCGGGAGGGCAGTCTACGAGCAGTACTTC. Translating gives CASSSRGRAVYEQYF.

The chain has TRBV21-1 and TRBJ2-3; the D call in the table, TRBD2, was not verified against the DNA. TRBV21-1 is shown as a pseudogene. The CDR3 consists of 16 residues. The CDR3: CASSMGAGRGTDTQYF. In nucleotides, the CDR3 is TGTGCCAGCAGCATGGGAGCGGGAAGGGGCACAGATACGCAGTATTTT.

The chain couples TRBV6-1 to TRBJ2-1; the match to TRBD2 covers 10 bases. CDR3 length: 16 amino acids. Germline trimming cut 1 base from V and 8 bases from J; bases unmatched to any gene: 8. CDR1 is MNHNS, CDR2 SASEGT, per germline. CDR3: CASSEEASGGGDEQFF. The CDR3 nucleotides read TGTGCCAGCAGTGAAGAAGCTAGCGGGGGTGGCGATGAGCAGTTCTTC.

Note on this clone: An end of the junction does not agree with germline; a read error may underlie this. The same CDR3 is also encoded by other DNA sequences in this sample. The rearrangement links TRBV5-6 to TRBJ1-2; TRBD1 agrees at 9 bases. The CDR3 runs 15 residues. Looked up from germline, CDR1 is SGHDT and CDR2 is YYEEEE. This chain's CDR3 is CASSIADRGRDGYTF. In nucleotides, the CDR3 is TGTGCCAGCAGCATCGCGGACAGGGGCCGAGATGGCTACACTTTC. Filled out from reference TRBV5-6 and TRBJ1-2, the complete variable domain reads DAGVTQSPTHLIKTRGQQVTLRCSPKSGHDTVSWYQQALGQGPQFIFQYYEEEERQRGNFPDRFSGHQFPNYSSELNVNALLLGDSALYLCASSIADRGRDGYTFGSGTRLTVV.

The V and J genes are TRBV10-3 and TRBJ2-7; 10 nucleotides align to TRBD2. Germline V CDR1 and CDR2: ENHRY, SYGVKD. The CDR3 extends over 16 amino acids. The J segment lost 1 base and the V segment lost 0 bases, leaving 3 bases of the junction unmatched. The CDR3: CAISESPSGSSYEQYF. The CDR3 region has the DNA TGTGCCATCAGTGAGTCCCCTAGCGGGAGTTCCTACGAGCAGTACTTC.

V usage is TRBV4-1 and J usage is TRBJ2-5; 12 nucleotides agree with TRBD2. This CDR3 spans 16 amino acids. After removal of 3 bases from V and 1 base from J, the junction contained 3 bases not matched to a gene. CDR1 and CDR2 from the germline V gene are MGHRA and YSYEKL. Written as DNA, the CDR3 is TGCGCCAGCAGCCAGACTAGCGGGAGTTTCCAAGAGACCCAGTACTTC. Protein sequence: CASSQTSGSFQETQYF.

This chain joins TRBV30 and TRBJ2-5; 10 nucleotides line up with TRBD2. V trimming: 5 bases; J trimming: 4 bases; junction bases outside the gene matches: 7. Germline lookup yields CDR1 GTSNPN and CDR2 SVGIG (reference sequence). This CDR3 has 14 residues. The CDR3 DNA reads TGTGCCTGGGCTCTAGCGGGAGTAGGAGAGACCCAGTACTTC. The encoded protein is CAWALAGVGETQYF.

About this clone itself: The junction does not match germline at one end; this may be a read error. This chain uses TRBV2 with TRBJ1-2; 9 bases fit TRBD1. Germline V gene lookup returns CDR1 SNHLY and CDR2 FYNNEI. The CDR3 runs to 12 residues. The CDR3 sequence: CASSGDRVSRRF. The CDR3 coding sequence is TGTGCCAGCAGTGGGGACAGGGTCTCGAGACGGTTC.

This clone has more than one count but fewer than ten. The CDR3 coding sequence is TGTGCCAGCAGCTTAGGCGGACTAGGGTACAATGAGCAGTTCTTC. Amino acids: CASSLGGLGYNEQFF. The rearrangement uses TRBV7-2 and TRBJ2-1; 7 bases line up with TRBD2. CDR3 length: 15 amino acids. The V gene end was trimmed by 1 base and the J gene end by 4 bases; junction bases not matched to a gene: 4. Germline CDR1 SGHTA, CDR2 FQGNSA.

The table lists this clone with a few counts. J is TRBJ2-2 and V is TRBV2; 13 bases map to TRBD2. The CDR3 totals 18 residues. Trimming cost V 5 bases and J 4 bases; bases outside gene matches: 10. Per the germline V gene, CDR1 is SNHLY and CDR2 is FYNNEI. CDR3 bases: TGTGCCAGCAGTAGTGGACTAGCGGGAGCCCCGGGCACCGGGGAGCTGTTTTTT. This gives the protein CASSSGLAGAPGTGELFF.

The chain is built from TRBV6-1 and TRBJ2-5, with D perhaps TRBD2 (5 bases). The germline V and J ends were trimmed by 2 bases and 7 bases, with 17 bases remaining between them. Germline loops: CDR1 MNHNS, CDR2 SASEGT. This CDR3 comprises 15 residues. The CDR3 DNA reads as TGTGCCAGCAGTGAATATGGGAGCTCTTCGGGGACCCAGTACTTC. It specifies CASSEYGSSSGTQYF.

This chain uses TRBV27 with TRBJ2-1, with 13 bases identical to TRBD2. CDR1 and CDR2 from the germline V gene are MNHEY and SMNVEV (reference sequence). CDR3 length: 15 residues. V was clipped by 3 bases and J by 9 bases; unmatched bases: 5. The CDR3 nucleotides read TGTGCCAGCAGTTTCACTAGCGGGAGGGCCTTTGAGCAGTTCTTC. This translates into CASSFTSGRAFEQFF.

V gene TRBV6-4 combines with J gene TRBJ1-2; the match to TRBD1 covers 7 bases. This CDR3 region has 15 residues. The trim removed 4 bases at V and 8 bases at J, leaving 13 bases unmatched. Germline V gene data show CDR1 as MRHNA and CDR2 as SNTAGT. The CDR3 spells CASSALAGGSDGYTF. The CDR3 nucleotides read TGTGCCAGCAGTGCGTTGGCAGGGGGGAGTGACGGCTACACCTTC.

The V and J genes are TRBV7-6 and TRBJ2-1, with 13 bases identical to TRBD2. From germline, CDR1 is SGHVS and CDR2 FNYEAQ. The CDR3 consists of 15 residues. V shed 5 bases and J 4 bases; nucleotides not matched to a gene: 2. CDR3 amino acids: CASSTGLAGYNEQFF. CDR3 sequence (DNA): TGTGCCAGCAGCACGGGACTAGCGGGATACAATGAGCAGTTCTTC.